A selection of T cell receptor beta chains follows, all from one sample in a study of control samples from healthy donors and cancer patients. TCRdb's table, derived via immunoSEQ multiplex PCR, lists solely in-frame clones and lacks some. The data contain 95,000 to 150,000 clones, 91% of them singletons. The sequenced material came from blood. These receptors came from a woman in her late teens or twenties in good health. Both conserved end residues are part of each CDR3. Fields, in order: V gene, CDR3 length, J gene, CDR3 protein.

V: TRBV4-3; length: 17; J: TRBJ2-3; CDR3: CASSPEGRTGSTDTQYF
V: TRBV6-5; length: 14; J: TRBJ1-2; CDR3: CASSYSIAYYGYTF
V: TRBV24-1; length: 14; J: TRBJ2-1; CDR3: CATSERTPINEQFF
V: TRBV6-2/TRBV6-3; length: 16; J: TRBJ2-7; CDR3: CASSPPPGQVNYEQYF
V: TRBV18; length: 15; J: TRBJ1-2; CDR3: CASSPRAGGDYGYTF
V: TRBV6-5; length: 13; J: TRBJ2-3; CDR3: CASTKGSTDTQYF
V: TRBV4-2; length: 15; J: TRBJ2-7; CDR3: CASSQLHEGGREQYF
V: TRBV20-1; length: 10; J: TRBJ2-5; CDR3: CSATSETQYF
V: TRBV18; length: 16; J: TRBJ1-5; CDR3: CASSPMGVSSNQPQHF
V: TRBV9; length: 14; J: TRBJ2-5; CDR3: CASSVARDLGTQYF
V: TRBV9; length: 15; J: TRBJ2-6; CDR3: CASRPDSSGANVLTF
V: TRBV19; length: 14; J: TRBJ1-1; CDR3: CASFRTDFFTEAFF
V: TRBV5-4; length: 15; J: TRBJ2-5; CDR3: CASREERGAVETQYF
V: TRBV4-3; length: 17; J: TRBJ1-1; CDR3: CASSPVEGAEGHTEAFF
V: TRBV6-5; length: 15; J: TRBJ2-7; CDR3: CASSYRRVPGSEQYF
V: TRBV6-5; length: 12; J: TRBJ1-1; CDR3: CASTVGATEAFF
V: TRBV4-1; length: 16; J: TRBJ2-7; CDR3: CASSLSGTSGSYEQYF
V: TRBV11-2; length: 15; J: TRBJ2-7; CDR3: CASSLESRNLYEQYF
V: TRBV4-1; length: 15; J: TRBJ2-5; CDR3: CASSSSWGGGETQYF
V: TRBV4-3; length: 19; J: TRBJ2-4; CDR3: CASSQDLGGGDRAKNIQYF
V: TRBV6-2/TRBV6-3; length: 16; J: TRBJ2-1; CDR3: CASSLQGGLRVNEQFF
V: TRBV10-2; length: 17; J: TRBJ2-1; CDR3: CASTGVWRSSSYNEQFF
V: TRBV2; length: 13; J: TRBJ1-4; CDR3: CASSWTASEKLFF
V: TRBV9; length: 14; J: TRBJ2-3; CDR3: CASSPLAVTDTQYF
V: TRBV5-1; length: 13; J: TRBJ2-5; CDR3: CASSLYREETQYF
V: TRBV30; length: 16; J: TRBJ2-7; CDR3: CAWSSQGGRFRAEQYF
V: TRBV2; length: 17; J: TRBJ2-2; CDR3: CASKDPAGGPATGELFF
V: TRBV9; length: 13; J: TRBJ2-3; CDR3: CASSPVLTDTQYF
V: TRBV7-9; length: 15; J: TRBJ2-1; CDR3: CASHLTGTGSNEQFF
V: TRBV12-5; length: 19; J: TRBJ2-5; CDR3: CASGLVLPALAGGPETQYF
V: TRBV4-3; length: 18; J: TRBJ2-7; CDR3: CASSQQSSLADRTYEQYF
V: TRBV24-1; length: 13; J: TRBJ1-1; CDR3: CATSDPRKHEAFF
V: TRBV27; length: 14; J: TRBJ1-4; CDR3: CASPPRGRIEKLFF
V: TRBV7-2; length: 17; J: TRBJ2-6; CDR3: CASSSGSGIVGANVLTF
V: TRBV5-4; length: 18; J: TRBJ2-2; CDR3: CASSRLTRGGGDTGELFF
V: TRBV18; length: 17; J: TRBJ2-1; CDR3: CASSPLGGRSSYNEQFF
V: TRBV11-2; length: 15; J: TRBJ1-2; CDR3: CASSLAHSGGNRYTF
V: TRBV7-2; length: 16; J: TRBJ2-5; CDR3: CASSHSGTGDEGTQYF
V: TRBV11-2; length: 16; J: TRBJ2-7; CDR3: CASSVRGLAGTYEQYF
V: TRBV18; length: 12; J: TRBJ2-7; CDR3: CASSFDRVEQYF
V: TRBV7-8; length: 15; J: TRBJ1-6; CDR3: CASKIRDRVNSPLHF
V: TRBV28; length: 15; J: TRBJ2-3; CDR3: CASSPPGLASDTQYF
V: TRBV7-9; length: 14; J: TRBJ2-5; CDR3: CASSLAGTLETQYF
V: TRBV12-5; length: 15; J: TRBJ2-1; CDR3: CASGSGTGGYNEQFF
V: TRBV7-9; length: 15; J: TRBJ2-7; CDR3: CASSFSGQHYYEQYF
V: TRBV6-2/TRBV6-3; length: 14; J: TRBJ2-7; CDR3: CASSYRLGTYEQYF
V: TRBV19; length: 11; J: TRBJ1-2; CDR3: CASSGERGYTF
V: TRBV9; length: 12; J: TRBJ1-2; CDR3: CASTSTRWGYTF
V: TRBV19; length: 15; J: TRBJ2-7; CDR3: CASSGRDRGAYEQYF